Sequencing of this T cell receptor beta chain was carried out in a study of shared clonotypes between healthy human individuals. The overall study: Three men and a couple of women, aged 18 to 49, were donors. CD4 naive and CD4 memory each took three plates per donor, while CD8 naive took two and CD8 memory one.

TCRdb's table, derived via immunoSEQ multiplex PCR, lists solely in-frame clones and lacks some. The table includes approximately 340,000 clones, approximately 79% detected once. General observations from the study: Generally, estimated richness proved larger in naive subsets than it did in memory subsets. Clonotypes shared by all four sorted-subset donors had higher generation probabilities than non-shared clonotypes.

The germline CDR1 and CDR2 sequences are GTSNPN and SVGIG (reference sequence). The ends lost 5 bases at V and 10 bases at J; junction bases unmatched: 18. CDR3 length: 15 amino acids. As concerns this clone: The antigen remains undetermined.

The sequence came from a man in his thirties or forties in good health. The source material was memory CD4+ T cells sorted from blood. The sample's subset: CD45RA-negative fraction. This chain joins TRBV30 and TRBJ1-1; 8 nucleotides match TRBD1. The CDR3 region is CAWYTPGQVGKGAFF. Written as DNA, the CDR3 is TGTGCCTGGTACACCCCGGGACAGGTTGGGAAGGGAGCTTTCTTT.